This T cell receptor beta chain was retrieved from a study of blood T cell repertoires in COVID-19. The wider study: Researchers got acute and convalescent COVID-19 samples from the United States, Italy and Spain. Sample material is recorded as cDNA or gDNA derived from T cells, B-cell-depleted T cells, or PBMCs.

In the source study's methods: By means of reference gene primer amplification, nucleated cell counts were estimated. Only in-frame clones appear in the TCRdb table, and some are missing; sequencing was by immunoSEQ multiplex PCR. For V, J and clone size, that table is used; D and trimming come from the DNA. The sample includes approximately 150,000 clones, around nine tenths seen only once; the top ten take about 5%. The CDR3 consists of 15 residues. V shed 5 bases and J 4 bases; nucleotides not matched to a gene: 5. The germline V gene encodes CDR1 SGHVS and CDR2 FQNEAQ. The sample was peripheral blood. This TCR was recovered from a human donor in a cohort sampled during active COVID-19. The V call is TRBV7-8, the J call TRBJ1-5, with 10 bases aligning to TRBD1. The CDR3 loop reads CASSHWTGGNQPQHF. The DNA for the CDR3 is TGTGCCAGCAGCCACTGGACAGGGGGAAATCAGCCCCAGCATTTT.